Below, 7 T cell receptor beta chains from the same sample are listed, as sequenced in a study of T cell changes during pregnancy in multiple sclerosis. Using immunoSEQ multiplex PCR, the repertoire was profiled, and TCRdb retains in-frame clones only, with some absent. The profile shows tens of thousands of clones, approximately 91% of them singletons. This specimen consisted of peripheral blood, obtained after pregnancy. Source of these receptors: a female donor with multiple sclerosis, enrolled in a pregnancy study.

The V and J genes are TRBV15 and TRBJ1-1, with D possibly being TRBD1 (5 bases). The germline V gene encodes CDR1 LNHNV and CDR2 YYDKDF (reference sequence). V shed 1 base and J shed 4 bases, with 13 bases lying between them. The CDR3 loop spans 15 amino acids. CDR3 nucleotide sequence: TGTGCCACCAGCAGAGTGAAAGGGGATGTCACTGAAGCTTTCTTT. It specifies CATSRVKGDVTEAFF. The entire variable domain, with the rest obtained from reference TRBV15 and TRBJ1-1, is as follows: DAMVIQNPRYQVTQFGKPVTLSCSQTLNHNVMYWYQQKSSQAPKLLFHYYDKDFNNEADTPDNFQSRRPNTSFCFLDIRSPGLGDTAMYLCATSRVKGDVTEAFFGQGTRLTVV.

The rearrangement joins TRBV7-2 to TRBJ2-3; D unclear. With 5 bases removed from V and 11 bases from J, the gap between germline ends came to 14 bases. CDR1 is SGHTA, CDR2 FQGNSA, per germline. There are 12 residues in the CDR3. This CDR3 is CASSPYSSLQYF. CDR3 DNA sequence: TGTGCCAGCAGCCCTTACTCCTCTCTGCAGTATTTT. Variable domain in full (rest from reference TRBV7-2 and TRBJ2-3): GAGVSQSPSNKVTEKGKDVELRCDPISGHTALYWYRQSLGQGLEFLIYFQGNSAPDKSGLPSDRFSAERTGGSVSTLTIQRTQQEDSAVYLCASSPYSSLQYFGPGTRLTVL.

The V gene is TRBV28, the J gene TRBJ1-6, with 7 positions matching TRBD1. After removal of 6 bases from V and 9 bases from J, the junction contained 5 bases not matched to a gene. CDR1 is MDHEN and CDR2 is SYDVKM in the germline V gene. The CDR3 consists of 13 residues. CDR3 nucleotides: TGTGCCAGCAGGCGACAGGGACTTTCACCCCTCCACTTT. It yields the protein CASRRQGLSPLHF.

This chain connects TRBV6-1 to TRBJ2-5; D gene ambiguous. V lost 5 bases, J lost 5 bases, and 15 bases lay in between. This CDR3 spans 14 amino acids. CDR1 and CDR2 from the germline V gene are MNHNS and SASEGT. The CDR3 DNA sequence: TGTGCCAGCAGTCGGGTGTCCGGTTGGGAGACCCAGTACTTC. This encodes CASSRVSGWETQYF.

This chain connects TRBV11-2 to TRBJ1-2, with unresolved D. The V gene lost 1 base and the J gene lost 2 bases, with 5 bases spanning the gap. Germline V gives CDR1 SGHAT, CDR2 FQNNGV. CDR3 size: 13 residues. The CDR3 coding sequence is TGTGCCAGCAGCTTAGCACAGAACTATGGCTACACCTTC. It is translated as CASSLAQNYGYTF.

This clone came up once. The CDR3 region is CASSTRGAGATTQYF. CDR3 bases: TGTGCCAGTAGTACCCGGGGGGCGGGGGCCACTACGCAGTATTTT. This chain connects TRBV19 to TRBJ2-3, with TRBD2 as a possible D gene (7 bases). Germline values: CDR1 LNHDA, CDR2 SQIVND (reference sequence). The CDR3 has 15 amino acids. Trimming pared 4 bases from V and 8 bases from J, leaving 19 bases between.

V and J are TRBV5-8 and TRBJ2-3; 8 bases are shared with TRBD1. The germline V gene encodes CDR1 SGHTS and CDR2 YDEGEE. This CDR3 is built from 14 residues. J lost 4 bases, V lost 6 bases, and 7 bases had no gene match. The CDR3 region has the DNA TGTGCCAGCAACAGGGGGGCTCCAGCAGATACGCAGTATTTT. Encoded protein: CASNRGAPADTQYF.